The 7 T cell receptor beta chains reported below all come from one sample, sequenced in a study of metastatic and nonmetastatic thyroid tumors. TCRdb re-called the PCR reads with MiXCR. The sample records about 59,000 clones, roughly 30% being singletons. Ahead of thyroid surgery, no patient had received treatment of any kind. The sequenced sample was blood. Source of these receptors: a female donor with papillary thyroid cancer or a benign thyroid nodule (not recorded which). Some clones in this sample may be carry-over from other donors' samples.

V gene TRBV20-1 combines with J gene TRBJ2-1; D might be TRBD2 (6 bases). Germline CDR1 reads DFQATT; CDR2 reads SNEGSKA (reference sequence). The V end lost 4 bases, the J end lost 5 bases, and 12 bases lay between the germline ends. This CDR3 has 13 amino acids. The CDR3 sequence is CSATGRTNNEQFF. Written as DNA, the CDR3 is TGCAGTGCTACTGGACGGACTAACAATGAGCAGTTCTTC.

This clone has ten or more counts. V and J are TRBV4-1 and TRBJ1-1; TRBD1 matches at 7 bases. Germline trimming cut 3 bases from V and 8 bases from J; bases unmatched to any gene: 9. This CDR3 is 14 amino acids long. Germline-derived CDR1 and CDR2 are MGHRA and YSYEKL. CDR3 region: CASSHPDRETEAFF. The CDR3 region has the DNA TGCGCCAGCAGCCACCCCGACAGGGAAACCGAAGCTTTCTTT.

The chain uses TRBV30 and TRBJ1-2; D is uncertain. The V gene's germline CDR1 is GTSNPN and CDR2 SVGIG (reference sequence). V lost 1 base, J lost 5 bases, and 20 bases lay in between. This CDR3 is 16 amino acids long. As DNA, the CDR3 is TGTGCCTGGAGTGCCCACCCAACGACGGAGCGGTATGGCTACACCTTC. It codes for CAWSAHPTTERYGYTF.

This clone came up a few times. The chain recombines TRBV6-1 with TRBJ2-7; 11 bases align to TRBD2. This CDR3 comprises 14 residues. Trimming removed 4 bases from V and 7 bases from J; junction bases left unmatched: 6. Germline CDR1 is MNHNS and CDR2 is SASEGT. The CDR3 loop reads CASSVLAGGQEQYF. The CDR3 DNA sequence: TGTGCCAGCAGTGTTTTAGCGGGAGGGCAAGAGCAGTACTTC.

The chain employs TRBV4-1 and TRBJ2-7; 7 nucleotides align to TRBD2. V trimming: 6 bases; J trimming: 0 bases; junction bases outside the gene matches: 11. The CDR3 totals 16 residues. Germline V lookup: CDR1 MGHRA, CDR2 YSYEKL. The CDR3 spells CASSPGLVAGSYEQYF. The CDR3 coding sequence is TGCGCCAGCAGTCCCGGACTAGTCGCAGGCTCCTACGAGCAGTACTTC.

The genes are TRBV7-3 and TRBJ1-1, with 11 positions matching TRBD1. CDR1 and CDR2 (germline): SGHTA, FQGTGA. With V trimmed by 3 bases and J by 5 bases, 2 bases remained unmatched. The CDR3 contains 14 residues. The CDR3 is CASSFGQGATEAFF. The CDR3 region has the DNA TGTGCCAGCAGCTTCGGACAGGGGGCTACTGAAGCTTTCTTT.

At least ten counts were recorded for this clone. This rearrangement joins TRBV20-1 to TRBJ2-3; 8 bases are shared with TRBD2. CDR3 size: 15 residues. Germline trimming cut 5 bases from V and 1 base from J; bases unmatched to any gene: 8. CDR1 DFQATT and CDR2 SNEGSKA come from the germline V gene (reference sequence). In nucleotides, the CDR3 is TGCAGTGCTTCCGGGGGGGTGGGTGGCACAGATACGCAGTATTTT. Its protein is CSASGGVGGTDTQYF.